These T cell receptor beta chains were read from a single sample in a study of technical replicates of blood from a handful of donors. Measured with immunoSEQ multiplex PCR; TCRdb has only the in-frame clones, and not every one. This table holds around 67,000 clones, 86% found once. Material for sequencing was PBMCs. The origin of the receptors is a human donor in good health. Some clones in this sample may be carry-over from other donors' samples. CDR3s include the opening cysteine and the closing phenylalanine or tryptophan. Fields, in order: V gene, J gene, D gene, CDR3 DNA, CDR3 protein. A D gene is named only where the DNA matches it firmly.

v_gene: TRBV19
j_gene: TRBJ2-2
d_gene: TRBD1
CDR3nt: TGTGCCAGTAGTATTGACAGGGCGGGCGGGGAGCTGTTTTTT
CDR3aa: CASSIDRAGGELFF

v_gene: TRBV7-9
j_gene: TRBJ2-5
d_gene: TRBD2
CDR3nt: TGTGCCAGCAGCGGGCTAGCGGGTGGTCAGGAGACCCAGTACTTC
CDR3aa: CASSGLAGGQETQYF

v_gene: TRBV6-1
j_gene: TRBJ1-1
d_gene: TRBD1
CDR3nt: TGTGCCAGCAGTGAAGGACCAGGGGGCTTACTGAACACTGAAGCTTTCTTT
CDR3aa: CASSEGPGGLLNTEAFF

v_gene: TRBV5-4
j_gene: TRBJ1-6
d_gene: TRBD1
CDR3nt: TGTGCCAGCAGCGCGGACAGGGGTTATTCACCCCTCCACTTT
CDR3aa: CASSADRGYSPLHF

v_gene: TRBV6-6
j_gene: TRBJ1-5
d_gene: TRBD1
CDR3nt: TGTGCCAGCAGACCCACAGGGGGCACCTATCAGCCCCAGCATTTT
CDR3aa: CASRPTGGTYQPQHF

v_gene: TRBV2
j_gene: TRBJ2-3
d_gene: TRBD1
CDR3nt: TGTGCCAGCAGTGCCGACAGGGGGCGCACAGATACGCAGTATTTT
CDR3aa: CASSADRGRTDTQYF

v_gene: TRBV5-1
j_gene: TRBJ1-1
d_gene: TRBD1
CDR3nt: TGCGCCAGCAGCAGCGACAGGGGAGGGACTGAAGCTTTCTTT
CDR3aa: CASSSDRGGTEAFF

v_gene: TRBV6-4
j_gene: TRBJ2-3
d_gene: .
CDR3nt: TGTGCCAGCAGTCTTACTAGCCTCGCAGATACGCAGTATTTT
CDR3aa: CASSLTSLADTQYF

v_gene: TRBV27
j_gene: TRBJ2-1
d_gene: TRBD1
CDR3nt: TGTGCCAGCAGTGGACAGGGGCGATACAATGAGCAGTTCTTC
CDR3aa: CASSGQGRYNEQFF

v_gene: TRBV13
j_gene: TRBJ2-4
d_gene: TRBD1
CDR3nt: TGTGCCAGCAGCGCCCGGGACAGCGACCTTAGCATTCAGTACTTC
CDR3aa: CASSARDSDLSIQYF

v_gene: TRBV4-3
j_gene: TRBJ2-1
d_gene: TRBD2
CDR3nt: TGCGCCAGCAGCCAGTTAGCGGGAGGCTACAATGAGCAGTTCTTC
CDR3aa: CASSQLAGGYNEQFF

v_gene: TRBV5-1
j_gene: TRBJ2-7
d_gene: TRBD2
CDR3nt: TGCGCCAGCAAAACACACCACCGGTATCTAGCGGGAATTTACGAGCAGTACTTC
CDR3aa: CASKTHHRYLAGIYEQYF

v_gene: TRBV4-3
j_gene: TRBJ2-5
d_gene: TRBD1
CDR3nt: TGCGCCAGCAGCCAAGACCGGACAGGGGGCAGGACCCAGTACTTC
CDR3aa: CASSQDRTGGRTQYF

v_gene: TRBV5-1
j_gene: TRBJ1-1
d_gene: .
CDR3nt: TGCGCCAGCGCTCAAGGGGGAATGAACACTGAAGCTTTCTTT
CDR3aa: CASAQGGMNTEAFF